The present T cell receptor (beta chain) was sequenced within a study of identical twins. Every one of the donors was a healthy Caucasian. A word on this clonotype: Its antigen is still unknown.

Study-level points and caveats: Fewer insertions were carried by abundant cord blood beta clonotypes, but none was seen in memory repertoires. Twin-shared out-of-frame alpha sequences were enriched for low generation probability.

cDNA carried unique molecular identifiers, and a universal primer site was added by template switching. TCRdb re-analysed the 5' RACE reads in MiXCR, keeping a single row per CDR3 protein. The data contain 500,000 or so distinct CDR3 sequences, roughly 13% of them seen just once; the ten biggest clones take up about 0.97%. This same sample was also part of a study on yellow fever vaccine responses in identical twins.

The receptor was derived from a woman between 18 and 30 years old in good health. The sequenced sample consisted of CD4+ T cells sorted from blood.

CDR3 region: CASSSLRGNRGTGELFF. DNA for the CDR3: TGCGCCAGCAGCAGCCTCAGGGGGAACCGAGGCACCGGGGAGCTGTTTTTT. The chain recombines TRBV5-1 with TRBJ2-2, with TRBD1 matching 7 bases. CDR1 is SGHRS and CDR2 is YFSETQ in the germline V gene. Trimming at V came to 4 bases and at J to 4 bases, leaving 13 bases not matched to a gene. This CDR3 is built from 17 residues.